This T cell receptor (beta chain) was captured by sequencing in a study of blood T cell repertoires in COVID-19 (TCRdb year 2020). Broadly, across the study: Samples covering the acute and convalescent phases of COVID-19 were provided by collaborators in the United States, Italy and Spain. The repertoires were made available in a free public database intended to serve as a resource for research on the immune response to SARS-CoV-2. The prospective study material was composed of cDNA or gDNA derived from T cells, B-cell-depleted T cells, or PBMCs. The samples were drawn from two sources: the first 160 participants of the ongoing ImmuneRACE study, and 1,200 or so subjects contributed by 6 global collaborators. Sample metadata almost always included a de-identified subject ID, COVID-19 status, age in years and sex. HLA class I and class II types, where available, came from metadata supplied by the sample provider rather than from assay-based typing. Subjects who had been exposed to COVID-19, were actively infected with it, or had recovered from it provided the deeply sampled blood TCRbeta repertoires that made up the dataset. Points the paper makes about the study in general: The amount of clinical and demographic metadata varied by source and participant and was provided uncurated.

As for this clone: This clone's antigen is unknown. The input lacks base qualities; no much larger clone sits a single base away.

The immunoSEQ Assay, a bias-controlled multiplex PCR, was used to amplify TCRbeta CDR3 regions from genomic DNA. Turning to the authors' computational methods: Nucleated cell counts per sample were estimated from amplification of reference gene primers within the assay. Sequence reads were collapsed and filtered to measure the absolute abundance of every unique TCRbeta CDR3 rearrangement. Productive Simpson clonality was computed per sample as the square root of Simpson's diversity index over productive rearrangements. The clones in this table, taken by TCRdb from immuneACCESS, are in-frame only. Not every clone is retained; where verified, under half of the shortfall comes from an unresolved V gene, and the cause of the rest is unknown. That table supplies the V and J calls and clone size; D and trimming were determined from the DNA. The sample profile shows tens of thousands of clones; roughly 77% of them were found once. About 24% of the sample is taken by the ten largest.

Collaborating institutions collected whole blood in K2EDTA tubes following their own protocols. For TCRbeta analysis, collaborators shipped samples in one of three forms: frozen whole blood, isolated PBMCs, or DNA extracted from either of those sample types. The germline V gene (reference sequence) supplies CDR1 SGHNT and CDR2 YYREEE. V loses 1 base of germline sequence and J loses 7 bases, and the interval between the two ends is 9 bases. The CDR3, cysteine through phenylalanine, is 13 amino acids long. Only the CDR3 DNA is retained, 39 bases long and in frame from the first base. The rearranged chain carries TRBV5-4 and TRBJ2-1, with TRBD1 perhaps the D gene, on 6 matching bases. The TCR originated in a human donor in a cohort sampled during active COVID-19. Sequencing used peripheral blood. The nucleotides are TGTGCCAGCAGCTTGACAGGGATTAATGAGCAGTTCTTC. Translated, this gives CASSLTGINEQFF.